This passage covers 32 T cell receptor beta chains from one sample sequenced in a study of Graves' ophthalmopathy and Graves' hyperthyroidism. Amplification of the TCR beta CDR3 regions used RNA transcripts (as template). Following a first-round RT-PCR that used HTBI primers, a second-round multiplex PCR was carried out. TCRdb independently ran MiXCR on the multiplex PCR reads; one entry per CDR3 protein. The table shows 400,000 to 450,000 distinct CDR3 sequences, with 20% to 25% occurring only once. The specimen sequenced was peripheral blood. The source of these receptors is a woman between 18 and 29 years old with stable Graves' hyperthyroidism.

This clonotype was counted between two and nine times. The chain joins TRBV28 to TRBJ2-5; possibly TRBD1 for D (6 bases). The CDR3 contains 16 residues. CDR1 and CDR2 (germline): MDHEN, SYDVKM. Trimming took off 1 base at V and 5 bases at J, with 17 bases between the two ends. The CDR3 DNA reads as TGTGCCAGCAGTTTATTCGAGGGGGTGGTCTCGGAGACCCAGTACTTC. It specifies CASSLFEGVVSETQYF.

This clonotype was seen just once. This rearrangement joins TRBV6-2 or TRBV6-3 to TRBJ1-5; TRBD1 is a possible D gene (6 bases). CDR1 is MNHEY and CDR2 is SVGEGT in the germline V gene. Trimming took off 0 bases at V and 0 bases at J, with 24 bases between the two ends. The CDR3 sequence is 21 residues long. The CDR3 here is CASSYSGSRGLLPYSNQPQHF. The CDR3 DNA reads TGTGCCAGCAGTTACTCGGGGTCACGGGGGCTCCTACCTTATAGCAATCAGCCCCAGCATTTT.

The rearrangement uses TRBV11-3 and TRBJ2-2; D may be TRBD1 (6 bases). The germline V gene encodes CDR1 SGHNT and CDR2 YENEEA. The germline V and J ends were trimmed by 7 bases and 1 base, with 10 bases remaining between them. This CDR3 is 14 amino acids long. The chain's CDR3 is CASKTDRNTGELFF. DNA of the CDR3: TGTGCCAGCAAGACGGACAGGAACACCGGGGAGCTGTTTTTT.

This clonotype was seen just once. The chain employs TRBV12-3 or TRBV12-4 and TRBJ2-7, with no clear D. CDR3 length: 14 amino acids. V lost 5 bases and J 6 bases, leaving 17 bases between the germline ends. CDR3 in amino acids: CASSTRVPSTEQYF. Written as DNA, the CDR3 is TGTGCCAGCAGTACCCGGGTCCCATCAACCGAGCAGTACTTC.

V gene TRBV12-3 or TRBV12-4 combines with J gene TRBJ1-6; 10 nucleotides align to TRBD1. With 5 bases clipped from V and 6 bases from J, the junction kept 7 bases outside the gene matches. The CDR3 length is 16 residues. CDR3 in amino acids: CASSRVGTGVNSPLHF. The CDR3 DNA follows: TGTGCCAGCAGTCGAGTCGGGACAGGGGTTAATTCACCCCTCCACTTT.

This clonotype was picked up many times. The chain has TRBV27 and TRBJ1-5; TRBD1 matches 7 bases. Looked up from germline, CDR1 is MNHEY and CDR2 is SMNVEV (reference sequence). CDR3 size: 16 residues. The ends lost 6 bases at V and 2 bases at J; junction bases unmatched: 10. DNA of the CDR3: TGTGCCAGCAGAGAAGTAGGAGGGACAGGCAATCAGCCCCAGCATTTT. This gives the protein CASREVGGTGNQPQHF.

This clonotype has more than one count but fewer than ten. The rearrangement uses TRBV11-2 and TRBJ2-2, with D tentatively TRBD2 (5 bases). Trimming stripped 2 bases from V and 5 bases from J, with 9 bases between. Per germline, CDR1 SGHAT and CDR2 FQNNGV. This CDR3 is 14 amino acids long. The CDR3 sequence: CASSLLGETGELFF. CDR3 DNA: TGTGCCAGCAGCTTACTTGGGGAGACCGGGGAGCTGTTTTTT.

This clonotype was counted ten times or more. This chain connects TRBV7-2 to TRBJ1-1; 7 bases are a match to TRBD1. Germline V gives CDR1 SGHTA, CDR2 FQGNSA. V lost 1 base, J lost 3 bases, and 8 bases stayed unmatched. The CDR3 covers 16 residues. The CDR3 spells CASSLGGRDSHTEAFF. CDR3 coding DNA: TGTGCCAGCAGCTTAGGGGGCCGGGACAGTCACACTGAAGCTTTCTTT.

This clonotype came up many times. CDR3 in DNA: TGTGCCAGCAGCTTAAAAAAGGGGAATAACACCGGGGAGCTGTTTTTT. This encodes CASSLKKGNNTGELFF. This chain uses TRBV11-1 with TRBJ2-2; D is possibly TRBD1 (5 bases). The CDR3 spans 16 residues. CDR1 is SGHAT and CDR2 is FQDESV in the germline V gene (reference sequence). V lost 2 bases to trimming and J lost 2 bases, with 12 bases between them.

V gene TRBV6-1 combines with J gene TRBJ1-1; D may be TRBD1 (6 bases). The CDR3 spans 13 residues. CDR1 MNHNS and CDR2 SASEGT come from the germline V gene. Between the trimmed V and J ends, which lost 8 bases and 6 bases, there was a span of 16 bases. DNA of the CDR3: TGTGCCAGCGGGGCCCAGGGGTTGGCTGAAGCTTTCTTT. This codes for CASGAQGLAEAFF.

This clonotype came up many times. This chain uses TRBV7-2 with TRBJ2-5; 8 bases fit TRBD1. J gave up 2 bases and V 2 bases, and 4 bases lay outside the gene matches. This CDR3 is 15 amino acids long. Germline loops: CDR1 SGHTA, CDR2 FQGNSA. Here the CDR3 reads CASSLPTGGQETQYF. CDR3 nucleotide sequence: TGTGCCAGCAGCTTACCTACAGGGGGACAAGAGACCCAGTACTTC.

The sample holds many counts of this clonotype. The V gene is TRBV24-1, the J gene TRBJ2-5; 15 nucleotides line up with TRBD2. The CDR3 covers 19 residues. From germline, CDR1 is KGHDR and CDR2 SFDVKD. The junction had 9 bases not matched to a gene; V was cut back by 4 bases and J by 1 base. The CDR3 DNA sequence: TGTGCCACCAGTGACCACGGACTAGCGGGAGGGCAGAGCCAAGAGACCCAGTACTTC. This gives the protein CATSDHGLAGGQSQETQYF.

This rearrangement joins TRBV5-1 to TRBJ1-1; unclear D gene. CDR3 length: 14 residues. CDR1 and CDR2 (germline): SGHRS, YFSETQ. V was shortened by 7 bases and J by 0 bases, with 13 bases between the two germline ends. CDR3 DNA: TGCGCCAGCGCCAGCCGGGAAGTGAACACTGAAGCTTTCTTT. Translation gives CASASREVNTEAFF.

Ten or more counts support this clonotype. The chain couples TRBV25-1 to TRBJ2-7; 7 nucleotides line up with TRBD2. V lost 5 bases to trimming and J lost 5 bases; unmatched junction nucleotides: 9. The germline CDR1 and CDR2 sequences are MGHDK and SYGVNS. The CDR3 is 14 residues long. The CDR3 DNA is TGTGCCAGCAGTCAGCGGGACCTAGGGAACGAGCAGTACTTC. This codes for CASSQRDLGNEQYF.

This clonotype appeared many times. The gene calls are TRBV12-3 or TRBV12-4 and TRBJ2-7; possible D gene TRBD2, 6 bases. V was clipped by 3 bases and J by 3 bases, with 30 bases between them. This CDR3 has 20 amino acids. Here the CDR3 reads CASSFEAGPGSTLRVYEQYF. The CDR3 DNA follows: TGTGCCAGCAGTTTCGAGGCGGGACCCGGGTCTACCCTCCGGGTCTACGAGCAGTACTTC.

This clonotype was counted at least ten times. CDR3 sequence reads: CSAARSTNTEAFF. CDR3 in DNA: TGCAGCGCCGCGAGGAGCACGAACACTGAAGCTTTCTTT. The chain recombines TRBV29-1 with TRBJ1-1, with D uncertain. Germline V CDR1 and CDR2: SQVTM, ANQGSEA. CDR3 length equals 13 residues. The V and J ends lost 7 bases and 1 base respectively, with 13 bases between them.

This clonotype was seen ten or more times. The chain recombines TRBV5-5 with TRBJ2-7; D might be TRBD1 (6 bases). The germline V and J ends were trimmed by 0 bases and 0 bases, with 10 bases remaining between them. This CDR3 has 15 amino acids. CDR1 and CDR2 (germline): SGHKS, YYEKEE (reference sequence). This CDR3 is CASSLGDTLSYEQYF. CDR3 DNA sequence: TGTGCCAGCAGCTTGGGGGACACGCTCTCCTACGAGCAGTACTTC.

This clonotype was counted between two and nine times. The chain uses TRBV20-1 and TRBJ1-5; D unresolved. This CDR3 spans 13 amino acids. V was cut by 3 bases and J by 6 bases, with 12 bases left in between. Germline V gene sequence: CDR1 DFQATT, CDR2 SNEGSKA (reference sequence). The CDR3 loop reads CSARRPGGQPQHF. DNA for the CDR3: TGCAGTGCTAGGAGGCCAGGAGGTCAGCCCCAGCATTTT.

This clonotype was detected ten times or more. This chain connects TRBV24-1 to TRBJ2-7, with TRBD2 matching over 11 bases. After removal of 7 bases from V and 3 bases from J, the junction contained 4 bases not matched to a gene. The germline CDR1 and CDR2 sequences are KGHDR and SFDVKD. The CDR3 runs to 14 residues. The CDR3 loop reads CATRGSGRDYEQYF. DNA for the CDR3: TGTGCCACCAGAGGTAGCGGGAGGGACTACGAGCAGTACTTC.

The chain recombines TRBV6-2 or TRBV6-3 with TRBJ1-2, with D unclear. The V end lost 10 bases, the J end lost 4 bases, and 10 bases lay between the germline ends. Germline V gene lookup returns CDR1 MNHEY and CDR2 SVGEGT. This CDR3 region has 11 residues. In nucleotides, the CDR3 is TGTGCCACCCGGCTGAGCTATGGCTACACCTTC. Translating it yields CATRLSYGYTF.

This chain connects TRBV27 to TRBJ1-5; D gene uncertain. The CDR3 has 14 residues. Germline assignment: CDR1 MNHEY and CDR2 SMNVEV (reference sequence). The V and J ends lost 5 bases and 3 bases respectively, with 11 bases between them. The chain's CDR3 is CASSSLGYNQPQHF. The CDR3 coding sequence is TGTGCCAGCAGTAGTTTAGGCTACAATCAGCCCCAGCATTTT.

The sample holds many counts of this clonotype. The V gene is TRBV15, the J gene TRBJ1-1; tentative D call: TRBD1 (6 bases). The V end lost 5 bases, the J end lost 1 base, and 17 bases lay between the germline ends. This CDR3 has 16 residues. Germline CDR1 reads LNHNV; CDR2 reads YYDKDF (reference sequence). The CDR3 nucleotides are TGTGCCACCAGCGGCAAGCCCGGGACACAGAACACTGAAGCTTTCTTT. Translated, it gives CATSGKPGTQNTEAFF.

With respect to this clonotype: A much larger clone lies a single base off, so this may be a read error. V and J are TRBV2 and TRBJ2-2, with D perhaps assigned TRBD1 or TRBD2 (5 bases each). This CDR3 has 13 residues. CDR1 is SNHLY and CDR2 is FYNNEI in the germline V gene. This CDR3 reads CASTPDSVGEPFF. The CDR3 DNA reads as TGTGCCAGCACCCCCGACTCGGTGGGGGAGCCGTTTTTT.

Comment on this clonotype: At one end the junction does not follow the germline gene, possibly because of a read error. The chain uses TRBV6-4 and TRBJ1-5, with D uncertain. Germline CDR1 MRHNA, CDR2 SNTAGT. The CDR3 contains 12 residues. CDR3 region: CASSFPVEPQHF. CDR3 sequence (DNA): TGTGCCAGCAGTTTCCCGGTTGAGCCTCAGCATTTT.

This clonotype occurred many times. CDR3 region: CASRDGPSSYNSPLHF. DNA for the CDR3: TGTGCCAGCCGAGACGGCCCGAGCTCCTATAATTCACCCCTCCACTTT. This chain uses TRBV12-3 or TRBV12-4 with TRBJ1-6, with D hard to call. V was trimmed by 8 bases and J by 0 bases, leaving 14 bases between them. This CDR3 has 16 amino acids.

This clonotype was detected many times. This chain uses TRBV7-9 with TRBJ2-7; TRBD2 might be the D (6 bases). Germline V gives CDR1 SEHNR, CDR2 FQNEAQ (reference sequence). This CDR3 is built from 14 residues. V was clipped by 2 bases and J by 3 bases, with 11 bases between them. This chain's CDR3 is CASSLSGTYYEQYF. The CDR3 DNA is TGTGCCAGCAGCTTATCCGGGACTTACTACGAGCAGTACTTC.

This clonotype has just one count. The CDR3 sequence: CSARDPVAGGMEQYF. Written as DNA, the CDR3 is TGCAGTGCTAGAGATCCGGTGGCGGGGGGGATGGAGCAGTACTTC. V is TRBV20-1 and J is TRBJ2-7; 9 bases are a match to TRBD2. V dropped 0 bases and J dropped 7; count of bases not matched to a gene: 10. Germline CDR1 reads DFQATT; CDR2 reads SNEGSKA (reference sequence). The CDR3 contains 15 residues.

This clonotype occurred many times. The chain uses TRBV20-1 and TRBJ2-4, with a tentative D call TRBD2 (6 bases). CDR3 length equals 15 residues. Germline V CDR1 and CDR2: DFQATT, SNEGSKA (reference sequence). V was clipped by 0 bases and J by 9 bases, with 18 bases between them. This chain's CDR3 is CSARDGVGDWSIQYF. CDR3 DNA sequence: TGCAGTGCTAGAGATGGGGTGGGGGACTGGAGCATTCAGTACTTC.

This clonotype was seen more than once but under ten times. The J gene is TRBJ2-7, the V gene TRBV4-1, with 8 bases fitting TRBD2. The CDR3 runs to 15 residues. V lost 4 bases and J lost 3; bases outside the gene matches: 8. Germline loops: CDR1 MGHRA, CDR2 YSYEKL. CDR3 region: CASSPQRGILYEQYF. CDR3 in DNA: TGCGCCAGCAGCCCCCAGCGGGGGATCCTCTACGAGCAGTACTTC.

This clonotype was detected only once. This may stem from a read error, because a much larger clone lies one nucleotide away. J is TRBJ2-7 and V is TRBV5-1; TRBD2 aligns across 10 bases. The germline gives CDR1 SGHRS, CDR2 YFSETQ. This CDR3 comprises 16 residues. The CDR3 DNA is TGCACCAGCAGCTTCGAATTAGCGGGAGGCTCCTACGAGCAGTACTTC. Translated, it gives CTSSFELAGGSYEQYF.

The chain is built from TRBV28 and TRBJ1-1; 8 nucleotides match TRBD1. This CDR3 contains 12 residues. Germline lookup yields CDR1 MDHEN and CDR2 SYDVKM. V trimming: 6 bases; J trimming: 8 bases; junction bases outside the gene matches: 5. For the CDR3, the DNA is TGTGCCAGCAGCCAACGACAGGGGGAAGCTTTCTTT. This gives the protein CASSQRQGEAFF.

This chain links TRBV11-2 with TRBJ2-7; 7 bases align to TRBD2. The junction had 9 bases not matched to a gene; V was cut back by 3 bases and J by 4 bases. Germline V gene sequence: CDR1 SGHAT, CDR2 FQNNGV. This CDR3 is built from 15 residues. The CDR3: CASSFGRSDLYEQYF. For the CDR3, the DNA is TGTGCCAGCAGCTTCGGGAGGTCAGATTTATACGAGCAGTACTTC.